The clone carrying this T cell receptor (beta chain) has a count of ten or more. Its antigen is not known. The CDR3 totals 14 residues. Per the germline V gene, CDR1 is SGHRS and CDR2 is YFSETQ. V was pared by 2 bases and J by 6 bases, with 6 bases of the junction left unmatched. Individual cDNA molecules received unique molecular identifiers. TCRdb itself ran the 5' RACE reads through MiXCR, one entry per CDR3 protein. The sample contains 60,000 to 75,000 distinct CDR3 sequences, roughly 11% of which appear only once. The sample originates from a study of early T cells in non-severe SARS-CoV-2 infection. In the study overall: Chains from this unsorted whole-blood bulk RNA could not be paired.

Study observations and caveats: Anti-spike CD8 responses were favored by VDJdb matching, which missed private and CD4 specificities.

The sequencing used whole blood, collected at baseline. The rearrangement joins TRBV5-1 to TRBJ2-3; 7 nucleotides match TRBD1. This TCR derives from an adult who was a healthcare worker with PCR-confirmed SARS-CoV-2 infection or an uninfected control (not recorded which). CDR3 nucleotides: TGCGCCAGCAGCTTTCAGGGGGAAGGGGATACGCAGTATTTT. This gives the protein CASSFQGEGDTQYF. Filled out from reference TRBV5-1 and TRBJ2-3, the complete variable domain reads KAGVTQTPRYLIKTRGQQVTLSCSPISGHRSVSWYQQTPGQGLQFLFEYFSETQRNKGNFPGRFSGRQFSNSRSEMNVSTLELGDSALYLCASSFQGEGDTQYFGPGTRLTVL.